This T cell receptor beta chain was profiled in a study of cytotoxic CD8 clonotypes in ibrutinib-treated CLL. Across the whole study: Response samples were drawn at a median of about eleven months of treatment, range 6 to 36.

General study findings and limits: With treatment, public clonotypes, which were uncommon, either contracted or remained stable.

The V and J ends lost 2 bases and 2 bases, in that order; junction bases with no gene match: 2. CDR1 and CDR2 from the germline V gene are MGHRA and YSYEKL. The CDR3 loop spans 15 amino acids. Assay: immunoSEQ multiplex PCR; the TCRdb copy retains only in-frame clones and omits some. The table lists approximately 320,000 clones, about 64% of them singletons. This clone was picked up a small number of times. Its target is unknown. The source was PBMCs, collected after 36 months of ibrutinib treatment. The clonotype originates from a human donor with chronic lymphocytic leukemia. This sequence joins TRBV4-1 and TRBJ2-7; 11 bases line up with TRBD2. The CDR3 DNA is TGCGCCAGCAGCCAAAGACTAGCGGGGACCTACGAGCAGTACTTC. Translating gives CASSQRLAGTYEQYF.